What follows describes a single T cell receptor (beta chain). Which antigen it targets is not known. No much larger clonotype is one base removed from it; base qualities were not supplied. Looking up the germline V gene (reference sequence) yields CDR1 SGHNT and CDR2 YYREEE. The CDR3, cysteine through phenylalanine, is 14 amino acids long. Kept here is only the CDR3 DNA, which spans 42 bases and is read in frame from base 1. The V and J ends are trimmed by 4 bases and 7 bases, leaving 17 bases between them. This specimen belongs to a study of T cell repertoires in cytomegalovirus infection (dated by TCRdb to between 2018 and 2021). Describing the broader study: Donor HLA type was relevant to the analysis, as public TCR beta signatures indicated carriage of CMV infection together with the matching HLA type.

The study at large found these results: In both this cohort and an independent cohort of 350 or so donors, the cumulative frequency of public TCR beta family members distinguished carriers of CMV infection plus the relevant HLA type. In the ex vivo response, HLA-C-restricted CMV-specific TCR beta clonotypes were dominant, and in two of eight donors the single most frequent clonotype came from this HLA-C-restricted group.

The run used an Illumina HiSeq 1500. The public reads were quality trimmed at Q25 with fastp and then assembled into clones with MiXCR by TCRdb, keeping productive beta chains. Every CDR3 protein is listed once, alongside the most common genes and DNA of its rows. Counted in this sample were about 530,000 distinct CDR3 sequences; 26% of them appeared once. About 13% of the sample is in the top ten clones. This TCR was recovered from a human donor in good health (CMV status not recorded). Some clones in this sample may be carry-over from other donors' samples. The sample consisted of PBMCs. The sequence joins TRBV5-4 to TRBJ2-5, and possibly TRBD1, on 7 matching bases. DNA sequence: TGTGCCAGCAGCACCGGGACAGCCGGGGGGACCCAGTACTTC. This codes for CASSTGTAGGTQYF.